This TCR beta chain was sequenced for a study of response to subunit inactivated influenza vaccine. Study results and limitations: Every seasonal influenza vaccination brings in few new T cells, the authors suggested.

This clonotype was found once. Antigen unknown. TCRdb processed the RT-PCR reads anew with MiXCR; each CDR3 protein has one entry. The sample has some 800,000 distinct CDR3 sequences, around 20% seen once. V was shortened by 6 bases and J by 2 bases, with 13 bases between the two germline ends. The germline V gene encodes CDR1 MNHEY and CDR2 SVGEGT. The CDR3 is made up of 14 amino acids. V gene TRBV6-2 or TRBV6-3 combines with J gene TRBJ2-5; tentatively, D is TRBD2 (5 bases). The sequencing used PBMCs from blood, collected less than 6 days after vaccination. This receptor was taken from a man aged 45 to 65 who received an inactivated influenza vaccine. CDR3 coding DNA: TGTGCCAGCAGACGGGATAAACTACAAGAGACCCAGTACTTC. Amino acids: CASRRDKLQETQYF.